The clone carrying this T cell receptor beta chain was detected once. Assay execution took place at the deep level. Profiling relied on immunoSEQ multiplex PCR, and the TCRdb table lists in-frame clones only, not all of them. Counted here are approximately 600,000 clones, about 95% occurring once; the ten biggest clones make up over 0.09%. The source of the sample is a study of shared clonotypes between healthy human individuals. The naive CD8 population came from CD45RO-negative cells selected for CCR7, without terminally differentiated effector memory CD45RA+ cells. The germline V and J ends were trimmed by 4 bases and 8 bases, with 12 bases remaining between them. CDR3 length: 12 residues. CDR1 is LNHDA and CDR2 is SQIVND in the germline V gene (reference sequence).

The sample comprised naive CD8+ T cells sorted from blood. The chain couples TRBV19 to TRBJ2-7; D not certain. This clonotype was sampled from a woman aged 30 to 39 in good health. Here the CDR3 DNA reads TGTGCCAGTAGTACTCTGGACGCTCAGCAGTACTTC. This encodes CASSTLDAQQYF. Full variable domain (missing parts from reference TRBV19 and TRBJ2-7): DGGITQSPKYLFRKEGQNVTLSCEQNLNHDAMYWYRQDPGQGLRLIYYSQIVNDFQKGDIAEGYSVSREKKESFPLTVTSAQKNPTAFYLCASSTLDAQQYFGPGTRLTVT.